This is a list of T cell receptor beta chains from one sample in a study of blood T cells in healthy people across ages. TCRdb itself ran the 5' RACE reads through MiXCR, one entry per CDR3 protein. The top ten hold 2.5% to 3.5% of the sample, which has approximately 780,000 distinct CDR3 sequences, 25% to 30% seen once. This sample was also put to use in a study of T cells of mothers and their children.

Sequenced input: blood. These receptors originate from a boy aged 5-17 years in good health. The CDR3 runs from the conserved cysteine through the conserved F or W. A D gene is named only where the DNA matches it firmly. Some rows mark clone size as missing; the rest say once, few, many or name a class of expanded clone.

clone_size: many
v_call: TRBV18
j_call: TRBJ1-2
d_call: TRBD1
cdr3_aa: CASSPSGQGSYGYTF
cdr3_nt: TGTGCCAGCTCACCAAGCGGACAGGGGAGCTATGGCTACACCTTC

clone_size: NA
v_call: TRBV30
j_call: TRBJ1-5
d_call: NA
cdr3_aa: CAWSVAFQPQHF
cdr3_nt: TGTGCCTGGAGTGTAGCCTTTCAGCCCCAGCATTTT

clone_size: NA
v_call: TRBV6-1
j_call: TRBJ1-1
d_call: NA
cdr3_aa: CASVKNTEAFF
cdr3_nt: TGTGCCAGCGTGAAGAACACTGAAGCTTTCTTT

clone_size: few
v_call: TRBV28
j_call: TRBJ2-3
d_call: NA
cdr3_aa: CASSILEGGPDF
cdr3_nt: TGTGCCAGCAGTATCCTCGAGGGCGGACCGGATTTT

clone_size: NA
v_call: TRBV10-2
j_call: TRBJ1-1
d_call: NA
cdr3_aa: CASTQVGTVTNTEAFF
cdr3_nt: TGCGCCAGCACCCAGGTTGGTACAGTCACGAACACTGAAGCTTTCTTT

clone_size: NA
v_call: TRBV11-2
j_call: TRBJ2-5
d_call: TRBD2
cdr3_aa: CASSLPRTGGQETQYF
cdr3_nt: TGTGCCAGCAGCTTACCTCGGACGGGGGGACAAGAGACCCAGTACTTC

clone_size: NA
v_call: TRBV20-1
j_call: TRBJ1-6
d_call: NA
cdr3_aa: CSASMAAVDSPLHF
cdr3_nt: TGCAGTGCTAGTATGGCGGCAGTGGATTCACCCCTCCACTTT

clone_size: NA
v_call: TRBV10-3
j_call: TRBJ1-4
d_call: NA
cdr3_aa: CAAGGGAANEKLFF
cdr3_nt: TGTGCCGCCGGCGGGGGAGCAGCTAATGAAAAACTGTTTTTT

clone_size: few
v_call: TRBV20-1
j_call: TRBJ2-1
d_call: NA
cdr3_aa: CSATIRDEQFF
cdr3_nt: TGCAGTGCTACCATAAGGGATGAGCAGTTCTTC

clone_size: few
v_call: TRBV6-5
j_call: TRBJ1-2
d_call: NA
cdr3_aa: CASSYSHKEGLLNYGYTF
cdr3_nt: TGTGCCAGCAGTTACTCTCACAAGGAGGGGCTTCTAAACTATGGCTACACCTTC

clone_size: few
v_call: TRBV11-2
j_call: TRBJ2-7
d_call: NA
cdr3_aa: CASSLFQMYEQYF
cdr3_nt: TGTGCCAGCAGCTTATTTCAGATGTACGAGCAGTACTTC

clone_size: NA
v_call: TRBV7-3
j_call: TRBJ1-2
d_call: NA
cdr3_aa: CASSLVGGYGYTF
cdr3_nt: TGTGCCAGCAGCTTAGTGGGGGGCTATGGCTACACCTTC

clone_size: NA
v_call: TRBV20-1
j_call: TRBJ1-5
d_call: TRBD1
cdr3_aa: CSASRGQGINQPQHF
cdr3_nt: TGCAGTGCTAGTAGGGGACAGGGGATCAATCAGCCCCAGCATTTT

clone_size: few
v_call: TRBV6-5
j_call: TRBJ2-5
d_call: NA
cdr3_aa: CASSYGDWGRETQYF
cdr3_nt: TGTGCCAGCAGTTACGGGGACTGGGGGAGAGAGACCCAGTACTTC

clone_size: NA
v_call: TRBV7-2
j_call: TRBJ1-6
d_call: NA
cdr3_aa: CASSLVSRVDSPLHF
cdr3_nt: TGTGCCAGCAGCTTAGTCAGCAGGGTAGATTCACCCCTCCACTTT

clone_size: NA
v_call: TRBV7-3
j_call: TRBJ2-3
d_call: NA
cdr3_aa: CASSSSGHTDTQYF
cdr3_nt: TGTGCCAGCAGCTCGTCCGGACATACAGATACGCAGTATTTT

clone_size: NA
v_call: TRBV9
j_call: TRBJ2-2
d_call: NA
cdr3_aa: CASSVPPVGGTGELFF
cdr3_nt: TGTGCCAGCAGCGTACCCCCAGTGGGGGGCACAGGGGAGCTGTTTTTT

clone_size: NA
v_call: TRBV29-1
j_call: TRBJ2-7
d_call: NA
cdr3_aa: CSVGAGTSYEQYF
cdr3_nt: TGCAGCGTCGGAGCTGGGACTTCCTACGAGCAGTACTTC

clone_size: NA
v_call: TRBV6-1
j_call: TRBJ2-5
d_call: TRBD1
cdr3_aa: CASRATGGKTQYF
cdr3_nt: TGTGCCAGCAGGGCTACAGGGGGGAAGACCCAGTACTTC

clone_size: few
v_call: TRBV30
j_call: TRBJ2-5
d_call: NA
cdr3_aa: CAWSAKTQYF
cdr3_nt: TGTGCCTGGAGTGCTAAGACCCAGTACTTC

clone_size: NA
v_call: TRBV2
j_call: TRBJ2-5
d_call: NA
cdr3_aa: CASSEWRREETQYF
cdr3_nt: TGTGCCAGCAGTGAGTGGCGGCGAGAGGAGACCCAGTACTTC

clone_size: few
v_call: TRBV7-4
j_call: TRBJ2-5
d_call: TRBD2
cdr3_aa: CASRETLGITSGASLEETQYF
cdr3_nt: TGTGCCAGCAGGGAAACCCTAGGGATCACTAGCGGGGCTTCCCTAGAAGAGACCCAGTACTTC

clone_size: few
v_call: TRBV5-1
j_call: TRBJ1-2
d_call: NA
cdr3_aa: CASSRGDGYDGYTF
cdr3_nt: TGCGCCAGCAGCCGAGGAGATGGGTACGATGGCTACACCTTC

clone_size: few
v_call: TRBV16
j_call: TRBJ1-6
d_call: NA
cdr3_aa: CASSQSGGVRSPLHF
cdr3_nt: TGTGCCAGCAGCCAATCCGGGGGAGTACGGTCACCCCTCCACTTT

clone_size: NA
v_call: TRBV3-1
j_call: TRBJ2-6
d_call: NA
cdr3_aa: CASSQEAFYSSGANVLTF
cdr3_nt: TGTGCCAGCAGCCAAGAAGCGTTTTACAGCTCTGGGGCCAACGTCCTGACTTTC

clone_size: few
v_call: TRBV12-3/TRBV12-4
j_call: TRBJ2-5
d_call: TRBD2
cdr3_aa: CASSLQASGAGTQYF
cdr3_nt: TGTGCCAGCAGTTTACAAGCTAGCGGGGCGGGGACCCAGTACTTC

clone_size: NA
v_call: TRBV4-1
j_call: TRBJ2-2
d_call: TRBD1
cdr3_aa: CASSQDAGGSGELFF
cdr3_nt: TGCGCCAGCAGCCAAGACGCAGGGGGTTCCGGGGAGCTGTTTTTT

clone_size: NA
v_call: TRBV15
j_call: TRBJ2-5
d_call: NA
cdr3_aa: CATSTPWGKKRETQYF
cdr3_nt: TGTGCCACCAGCACCCCTTGGGGGAAGAAACGGGAGACCCAGTACTTC

clone_size: NA
v_call: TRBV27
j_call: TRBJ2-1
d_call: NA
cdr3_aa: CASSFRGGALSSYNEQFF
cdr3_nt: TGTGCCAGCAGTTTTCGAGGGGGGGCCCTGAGCTCCTACAATGAGCAGTTCTTC

clone_size: NA
v_call: TRBV12-3/TRBV12-4
j_call: TRBJ2-5
d_call: NA
cdr3_aa: CASSPSRAETQYF
cdr3_nt: TGTGCCAGCAGTCCAAGCAGGGCCGAGACCCAGTACTTC

clone_size: NA
v_call: TRBV11-2
j_call: TRBJ2-3
d_call: TRBD2
cdr3_aa: CASSLGAGTSTDTQYF
cdr3_nt: TGTGCCAGCAGCTTAGGAGCGGGGACTAGCACAGATACGCAGTATTTT

clone_size: NA
v_call: TRBV7-8
j_call: TRBJ1-2
d_call: NA
cdr3_aa: CASSLEQGLGYGYTF
cdr3_nt: TGTGCCAGCAGCTTAGAGCAGGGGTTGGGCTATGGCTACACCTTC

clone_size: NA
v_call: TRBV6-5
j_call: TRBJ2-5
d_call: NA
cdr3_aa: CASTRGKTQYF
cdr3_nt: TGTGCCAGCACCCGAGGGAAGACCCAGTACTTC

clone_size: NA
v_call: TRBV2
j_call: TRBJ1-1
d_call: TRBD1
cdr3_aa: CASRADRGLNTEAFF
cdr3_nt: TGTGCCAGCAGGGCGGACAGGGGGCTGAACACTGAAGCTTTCTTT

clone_size: NA
v_call: TRBV3-1
j_call: TRBJ2-1
d_call: TRBD2
cdr3_aa: CASSQDLRAGGRQFF
cdr3_nt: TGTGCCAGCAGCCAAGACCTGCGAGCGGGGGGCCGGCAGTTCTTC

clone_size: few
v_call: TRBV6-5
j_call: TRBJ1-1
d_call: NA
cdr3_aa: CASSYYGGDTEAFF
cdr3_nt: TGTGCCAGCAGTTACTACGGAGGGGACACTGAAGCTTTCTTT

clone_size: NA
v_call: TRBV6-2/TRBV6-3
j_call: TRBJ2-7
d_call: TRBD2
cdr3_aa: CASSHLAGGRYEQYF
cdr3_nt: TGTGCCAGCAGCCACCTAGCGGGGGGGCGCTACGAGCAGTACTTC

clone_size: NA
v_call: TRBV9
j_call: TRBJ1-4
d_call: NA
cdr3_aa: CASSAYPRGLGEKLFF
cdr3_nt: TGTGCCAGCAGCGCCTACCCCAGAGGGTTAGGTGAAAAACTGTTTTTT

clone_size: few
v_call: TRBV5-1
j_call: TRBJ1-4
d_call: TRBD1
cdr3_aa: CASRLAGTGATNEKLFF
cdr3_nt: TGCGCCAGCAGACTGGCTGGGACAGGGGCAACTAATGAAAAACTGTTTTTT

clone_size: NA
v_call: TRBV5-1
j_call: TRBJ2-1
d_call: TRBD1
cdr3_aa: CASGQGGYNEQFF
cdr3_nt: TGCGCCAGCGGACAGGGGGGCTACAATGAGCAGTTCTTC

clone_size: NA
v_call: TRBV4-1
j_call: TRBJ2-6
d_call: NA
cdr3_aa: CASSQDGSPGAGANVLTF
cdr3_nt: TGCGCCAGCAGCCAAGATGGATCCCCCGGGGCTGGGGCCAACGTCCTGACTTTC

clone_size: NA
v_call: TRBV4-2
j_call: TRBJ2-1
d_call: NA
cdr3_aa: CASSQVDRPLSNEQFF
cdr3_nt: TGTGCCAGCAGCCAAGTGGACCGACCCCTGTCCAATGAGCAGTTCTTC

clone_size: NA
v_call: TRBV5-1
j_call: TRBJ2-1
d_call: NA
cdr3_aa: CASSSPGLSYNEQFF
cdr3_nt: TGCGCCAGCAGCTCACCCGGGCTCTCCTACAATGAGCAGTTCTTC

clone_size: few
v_call: TRBV5-1
j_call: TRBJ1-3
d_call: NA
cdr3_aa: CASKGISGNTIYF
cdr3_nt: TGCGCCAGCAAGGGGATCTCTGGAAACACCATATATTTT

clone_size: few
v_call: TRBV7-9
j_call: TRBJ2-7
d_call: TRBD2
cdr3_aa: CASSSTSGPNYEQYF
cdr3_nt: TGTGCCAGCAGCTCAACTAGCGGGCCCAACTACGAGCAGTACTTC

clone_size: many
v_call: TRBV6-6
j_call: TRBJ1-4
d_call: TRBD1
cdr3_aa: CASTPSGQGYEKLFF
cdr3_nt: TGTGCCAGCACCCCTTCCGGACAGGGGTATGAAAAACTGTTTTTT

clone_size: NA
v_call: TRBV6-1
j_call: TRBJ1-4
d_call: TRBD1
cdr3_aa: CASSQPGQGEEKLFF
cdr3_nt: TGTGCCAGCAGCCAACCGGGACAGGGGGAGGAAAAACTGTTTTTT